Presented here are 19 T cell receptor beta chains from one specimen sequenced in a study of OX40 agonist ivuxolimab in advanced cancers. Sequenced by immunoSEQ multiplex PCR; TCRdb stores in-frame clones only, minus some. The table lists about 43,000 clones, 85% to 95% of them singletons. The material sequenced was CD4+ or CD8+ T cells sorted from blood, taken in a trial of the OX40 agonist ivuxolimab. The receptors derive from an adult with an advanced solid tumor such as melanoma, head and neck, liver or kidney cancer.

V usage is TRBV19 and J usage is TRBJ2-2, with D unresolved. The germline CDR1 and CDR2 sequences are LNHDA and SQIVND (reference sequence). The CDR3 totals 17 residues. V shed 7 bases and J shed 4 bases, with 22 bases lying between them. CDR3 sequence reads: CASTPPPGPAGTGELFF. The CDR3 DNA follows: TGTGCCAGTACCCCACCCCCCGGACCCGCCGGCACCGGGGAGCTGTTTTTT.

The chain carries TRBV28 and TRBJ2-7; 13 nucleotides match TRBD2. V trimming: 1 base; J trimming: 5 bases; junction bases outside the gene matches: 8. The CDR3 covers 17 residues. Germline V lookup: CDR1 MDHEN, CDR2 SYDVKM. The CDR3 here is CASSLSPWTSGSDEQYF. The CDR3 nucleotides are TGTGCCAGCAGTTTATCCCCCTGGACTAGCGGGAGTGACGAGCAGTACTTC.

The chain employs TRBV2 and TRBJ2-4; D remains unclear. CDR1 is SNHLY and CDR2 is FYNNEI in the germline V gene. CDR3 size: 15 residues. With 6 bases removed from V and 0 bases from J, the gap between germline ends came to 12 bases. The CDR3 DNA is TGTGCCAGCAGCCGAACCCAAGTAGCCAAAAACATTCAGTACTTC. Its translation is CASSRTQVAKNIQYF.

This chain joins TRBV27 and TRBJ2-7; maybe TRBD1 (6 bases). The V end lost 6 bases, the J end lost 3 bases, and 12 bases lay between the germline ends. Germline V CDR1 and CDR2: MNHEY, SMNVEV (reference sequence). This CDR3 region has 13 residues. CDR3 nucleotide sequence: TGTGCCAGCAGAACCGGGACACACTACGAGCAGTACTTC. Translating it yields CASRTGTHYEQYF.

The rearrangement links TRBV18 to TRBJ1-2, with no clear D. V was shortened by 0 bases and J by 2 bases, with 13 bases between the two germline ends. This CDR3 comprises 16 residues. The germline gives CDR1 KGHSH, CDR2 LQKENI. CDR3 DNA: TGTGCCAGCTCACCACCAATGTTAGGCACGAACTATGGCTACACCTTC. Protein product: CASSPPMLGTNYGYTF.

J is TRBJ1-1 and V is TRBV29-1; TRBD1 might be the D (5 bases). CDR1 and CDR2 (germline): SQVTM, ANQGSEA. The CDR3 is 15 residues long. V lost 6 bases and J 6 bases, leaving 23 bases between the germline ends. The CDR3: CSVNGGDGEYAEAFF. As DNA, the CDR3 is TGCAGCGTCAACGGGGGGGACGGGGAGTATGCTGAAGCTTTCTTT.

This CDR3 reads CASSLGRARGHEQFF. CDR3 DNA: TGTGCCAGCAGCTTGGGCAGGGCGAGAGGACACGAACAGTTCTTC. The chain combines TRBV5-4 with TRBJ2-1; weak D call: TRBD1 (5 bases). Per the germline V gene, CDR1 is SGHNT and CDR2 is YYREEE (reference sequence). V shed 0 bases and J shed 13 bases, with 20 bases lying between them. The CDR3 is 15 residues long.

The chain recombines TRBV30 with TRBJ2-1; TRBD2 matches at 8 bases. This CDR3 has 16 amino acids. In germline, CDR1 is GTSNPN, CDR2 SVGIG (reference sequence). V lost 2 bases and J lost 3; bases outside the gene matches: 9. CDR3 sequence reads: CAWSSWRAGVYNEQFF. The CDR3 nucleotides are TGTGCCTGGAGTAGCTGGAGAGCGGGAGTCTACAATGAGCAGTTCTTC.

The gene calls are TRBV15 and TRBJ2-7; 7 nucleotides line up with TRBD2. The CDR3 length is 15 residues. After removal of 4 bases from V and 3 bases from J, the junction contained 9 bases not matched to a gene. The germline gives CDR1 LNHNV, CDR2 YYDKDF (reference sequence). CDR3 sequence reads: CATSTFSGQGYEQYF. The CDR3 bases are TGTGCCACCAGCACCTTTAGCGGGCAGGGCTACGAGCAGTACTTC. Supplemented by reference TRBV15 and TRBJ2-7, the full variable domain reads DAMVIQNPRYQVTQFGKPVTLSCSQTLNHNVMYWYQQKSSQAPKLLFHYYDKDFNNEADTPDNFQSRRPNTSFCFLDIRSPGLGDTAMYLCATSTFSGQGYEQYFGPGTRLTVT.

The J gene is TRBJ1-1, the V gene TRBV10-3; possibly TRBD1 for D (5 bases). CDR3 size: 15 residues. Trimming cost V 3 bases and J 1 base, with 12 bases left between them. CDR1 and CDR2 (germline): ENHRY, SYGVKD. This CDR3 reads CAISEGTGGNTEAFF. For the CDR3, the DNA is TGTGCCATCAGTGAAGGGACGGGGGGGAACACTGAAGCTTTCTTT.

The gene calls are TRBV18 and TRBJ2-7; the D gene is possibly TRBD2 (6 bases). Trimming cost V 0 bases and J 1 base, with 19 bases left between them. The CDR3 is 18 residues long. Germline CDR1 reads KGHSH; CDR2 reads LQKENI. CDR3 DNA sequence: TGTGCCAGCTCACCACCCCTTCGAACGGGAGTTGCGTCCTACGAGCAGTACTTC. This sequence encodes CASSPPLRTGVASYEQYF.

The chain carries TRBV9 and TRBJ2-2, with D perhaps TRBD2 (6 bases). V lost 0 bases, J lost 4 bases, and 16 bases lay in between. Germline values: CDR1 SGDLS, CDR2 YYNGEE. The CDR3 loop spans 17 amino acids. CDR3 amino acids: CASSVGGTISGTGELFF. The CDR3 DNA reads TGTGCCAGCAGCGTAGGGGGTACGATTAGCGGCACCGGGGAGCTGTTTTTT.

The chain recombines TRBV4-1 with TRBJ2-7; 7 bases align to TRBD2. V trimming: 8 bases; J trimming: 6 bases; junction bases outside the gene matches: 4. The CDR3 is made up of 11 amino acids. Germline CDR1 and CDR2: MGHRA and YSYEKL. CDR3 amino acids: CASRSGGEQYF. The CDR3 DNA sequence: TGCGCCAGCCGGTCGGGGGGCGAGCAGTACTTC.

This rearrangement joins TRBV9 to TRBJ1-2; D gene unclear. The length of the CDR3 is 17 residues. Germline CDR1 and CDR2: SGDLS and YYNGEE. V was clipped by 3 bases and J by 4 bases, with 22 bases between them. CDR3 region: CASSGYSREPQGYGYTF. The CDR3 DNA reads TGTGCCAGCAGCGGCTATTCCCGGGAGCCGCAAGGCTATGGCTACACCTTC. Based on the CDR3 plus reference TRBV9 and TRBJ1-2, the full variable domain is DSGVTQTPKHLITATGQRVTLRCSPRSGDLSVYWYQQSLDQGLQFLIQYYNGEERAKGNILERFSAQQFPDLHSELNLSSLELGDSALYFCASSGYSREPQGYGYTFGSGTRLTVV.

The chain joins TRBV4-1 to TRBJ2-5; D unresolved. V lost 1 base and J 4 bases, leaving 16 bases between the germline ends. The germline gives CDR1 MGHRA, CDR2 YSYEKL. The length of the CDR3 is 16 residues. The DNA for the CDR3 is TGCGCCAGCAGCCAAGGGTGGTGGGGATCGGGAGAGACCCAGTACTTC. Amino acid sequence: CASSQGWWGSGETQYF.

About this clone itself: At the DNA level, this CDR3 is encoded by other sequences in the same sample as well. The chain couples TRBV5-1 to TRBJ1-1; D remains ambiguous. CDR1 and CDR2 from the germline V gene are SGHRS and YFSETQ. The ends were cut back, 4 bases at V and 1 base at J, with 5 bases in the middle. The length of the CDR3 is 12 residues. Here the CDR3 DNA reads TGCGCCAGCAGCGTCTCGAACACTGAAGCTTTCTTT. Amino acids: CASSVSNTEAFF. Full variable domain (outside the CDR3, taken from reference TRBV5-1 and TRBJ1-1): KAGVTQTPRYLIKTRGQQVTLSCSPISGHRSVSWYQQTPGQGLQFLFEYFSETQRNKGNFPGRFSGRQFSNSRSEMNVSTLELGDSALYLCASSVSNTEAFFGQGTRLTVV.

The rearrangement joins TRBV9 to TRBJ2-3; 10 nucleotides agree with TRBD2. Per germline, CDR1 SGDLS and CDR2 YYNGEE. The length of the CDR3 is 17 residues. The ends lost 3 bases at V and 4 bases at J; junction bases unmatched: 11. DNA for the CDR3: TGTGCCAGCAGCGAAAGCGGGAGGGAAAACCCCCCAGATACGCAGTATTTT. Translated, it gives CASSESGRENPPDTQYF.

This chain links TRBV30 with TRBJ2-7, with 13 bases identical to TRBD2. The CDR3 covers 15 residues. The V and J ends lost 1 base and 5 bases, in that order; junction bases with no gene match: 5. The V gene's germline CDR1 is GTSNPN and CDR2 SVGIG (reference sequence). CDR3 loop: CAWSAGTSGNNEQYF. CDR3 coding DNA: TGTGCCTGGAGTGCCGGGACTAGCGGGAACAACGAGCAGTACTTC.

J is TRBJ2-3 and V is TRBV18, with a tentative D call TRBD2 (5 bases). CDR3 length: 14 amino acids. The ends were cut back, 7 bases at V and 3 bases at J, with 14 bases in the middle. Germline V gene data show CDR1 as KGHSH and CDR2 as LQKENI. CDR3 DNA: TGTGCCAGCTTTAATAGCGAAGTTACAGATACGCAGTATTTT. Amino acid sequence: CASFNSEVTDTQYF.